This T cell receptor (beta chain) derives from a study of pediatric ulcerative colitis (dated by TCRdb to about 2019). Turning to the overall study: From 8 or 9 newly diagnosed, treatment-naive pediatric ulcerative colitis patients and four non-IBD control children, paired blood and rectal samples were collected. What the work shows at the level of the full study, not this receptor alone: Repertoires were derived from total lymphocyte DNA, so rare subsets such as regulatory T cells may have patterns not reflected. For technical reasons, the blood samples of two patients yielded substantially fewer templates, so those samples were excluded from the blood-rectal overlap analysis. Only four individuals were included in the healthy control group, which was small. T cells from blood may have been included in the rectal pinch biopsies, particularly in patients with overt colitis. Two rectal CDR3 clonotypes were present in all ulcerative colitis patients and in none of the controls. Clonal overlap between a subject's own blood and rectum was significantly greater in ulcerative colitis patients than in controls, which suggests more T cell trafficking to inflamed tissue. Controls, mild-moderate and acute severe colitis patients were separated by rectal repertoire features, and reduced rectal diversity due to clonal expansions was observed in acute severe colitis.

One to two pinch biopsies were taken from the rectum for research during colonoscopy. In controls, colonoscopy was performed for suspected IBD, macroscopically and histologically normal endoscopy was observed, and no IBD diagnosis was made within the following year. Rectal biopsies were digested with proteinase K before DNA isolation. The Wizard kit (Promega) was used to extract genomic DNA from blood and intestinal samples. In the case of this clone: The antigen this receptor binds is unknown. The sample holds no much larger clone one base away, and base qualities are not on file.

Rearranged CDR3 beta regions were amplified from genomic DNA with multiplex V and J primers using the immunoSEQ TRB Survey service. To keep depth equal across samples, survey-level sequencing depth of up to 500,000 reads per sample was applied. The libraries were purified, combined into pools and sequenced with Illumina technology. As for how the authors treated the data: Productive clonality, sample overlap, pairwise scatters, CDR3 beta length, V/D/J gene usage and productiveness were assessed with immunoSEQ online tools. Calculated diversity was the number of unique rearrangements divided by total templates times 100; Shannon and Simpson indices were also computed. For principal component analysis, Z-score normalized data were analyzed with the R prcomp function and the ggbiplot package. Morisita's index was used to quantify the clonal overlap between blood and rectum within each subject. TCRdb stores this immuneACCESS table with in-frame sequences only. Part of the clones is absent; in the studies checked, under half of the shortfall reflects unresolved V genes, and no reason is known for the rest. The V and J calls and clone size are taken from that table; D and trimming were inferred from the DNA. For this sample the table gives approximately 17,000 clones, of which roughly 80% were detected only once. The leading ten clones occupy 6% to 9.5% of the sample.

The junction carries 9 bases between V and J, which are trimmed by 0 bases and 10 bases respectively. Taken from cysteine to phenylalanine, the CDR3 has 11 residues. The retained sequence is limited to the CDR3, 33 bases, with the frame set at the first base. CDR1 and CDR2 were assigned from the germline V gene as SQVTM and ANQGSEA. This TCR came from a boy younger than 18 who was a control in a study of pediatric ulcerative colitis. Sequencing was carried out using gut tissue. The V and J segments used are TRBV29-1 and TRBJ1-1; a confident D gene designation cannot be given. At the DNA level, the sequence is TGCAGCGTTGAAGATCGCACGGGAGCTTTCTTT. Its amino acids are CSVEDRTGAFF.